This T cell receptor (beta chain) came from a study of T cell responses to AZD1222 COVID-19 vaccine (dated by TCRdb to about 2021). For context, the study as a whole: TCR sequencing was performed for roughly 240 trial participants, of whom about 200 were given two doses of AZD1222 and approximately 25 were given two doses of MenACWY control vaccine. Trial participants were enrolled into age subgroups of 18-55, 56-69 and 70-plus years, which contained 148, 28 and 57 TCR-sequenced participants, respectively. The research as a whole found: Participants were mostly white British, with more females than males. The authors suggested clonal diversity may have been underestimated. Spike-specific TCR breadth and depth rose significantly after two AZD1222 doses compared with day 0 and with MenACWY recipients. In the small 56-69-year group, the increase in depth fell short of significance, most likely because of low power. Conclusions about previously exposed vaccinees are limited, since just 6 or 7 AZD1222 recipients were seropositive for SARS-CoV-2 at baseline. CD4 TCRs associated with the vaccine covered the entire spike protein, and the dominant responses were in regions 160-218 and 743-854. Because no day 14 peak-response samples were available, repertoires were characterized only after the peak T cell response. Epitopes outside the regions mutated in the B.1.351 and B.1.1.7 variants were reportedly recognized by nearly half of the unique spike-specific TCRs.

V loses 0 bases at its end and J loses 3 bases; junction bases beyond the gene matches: 5. The germline V gene provides CDR1 MNHEY and CDR2 SVGEGT. Including the terminal cysteine and phenylalanine, the CDR3 comprises 16 residues. Solely the CDR3 DNA is kept, with 48 bases framed from the first base. The CDR3 regions of human TCRbeta chains were analyzed by immunosequencing. Under the source paper's analysis protocol: Repertoire TCRs were matched against a reference library of SARS-CoV-2-specific TCRs generated with the MIRA antigen-specificity platform. Breadth meant the fraction of unique TCRs that were SARS-CoV-2-associated, whereas depth meant the fraction of total T cells that were SARS-CoV-2-associated. Using the MIRA data, each spike-specific TCR was assigned both to the spike region to which the TCR was reactive and to a CD4 or CD8 class. Log10-transformed breadth and depth values were compared by one-way ANOVA with Sidak's multiple comparisons tests. This is the immuneACCESS table as TCRdb keeps it, with only in-frame sequences that have V and J called. A part of the clones is gone; compared with another copy, unresolved V genes explain less than half, and the rest is unexplained. Clonal size and the V and J genes are those of that table, whereas D and trimming came from the DNA. This sample lists around 99,000 clones; 80% to 90% were detected once. The ten most abundant clones make up 4% to 5.5% of the sample.

As concerns this clone: Its antigen specificity is not known. Per-base quality was not reported, and no clone a single base away is much larger than it.

What this sample's time point label stands for: about 28 days (+/-7) after the second vaccine dose. AZD1222 recipients whose second dose came at about 4 weeks and those whose second dose came at about 12 weeks were combined into one group, since spike-specific TCR depth and breadth did not differ between the two schedules. The vaccinee samples were drawn from two UK trials, COV001 and COV002, one of which was a single-blind randomized controlled phase 2/3 trial testing AZD1222 (ChAdOx1 nCoV-19) in healthy adults. For TCRbeta chain sequencing, PBMC samples were collected from trial participants at day 0 and at day 28 after the second dose.

The rearranged chain carries TRBV6-2 or TRBV6-3 and TRBJ1-5, and 7 junctional nucleotides match TRBD1. This clonotype originated in an adult who received the AZD1222 COVID-19 vaccine. The sequencing here drew on peripheral blood, taken 28 days after the second AZD1222 dose. The nucleotide sequence is TGTGCCAGCAGTTACTCGAGGAGGGGGCTCAATCAGCCCCAGCATTTT. Its protein reads: CASSYSRRGLNQPQHF.